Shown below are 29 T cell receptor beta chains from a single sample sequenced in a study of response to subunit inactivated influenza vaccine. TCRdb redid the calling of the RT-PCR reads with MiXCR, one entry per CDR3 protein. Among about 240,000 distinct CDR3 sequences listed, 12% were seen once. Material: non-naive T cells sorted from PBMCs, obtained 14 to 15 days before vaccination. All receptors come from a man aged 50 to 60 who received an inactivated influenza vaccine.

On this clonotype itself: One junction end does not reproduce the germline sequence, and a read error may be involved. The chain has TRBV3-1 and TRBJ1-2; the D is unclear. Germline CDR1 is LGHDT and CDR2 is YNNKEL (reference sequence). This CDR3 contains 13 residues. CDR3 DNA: TGTGCCTGCAGCCAAGGAGGTATCTATGGCTACACCTTC. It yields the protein CACSQGGIYGYTF.

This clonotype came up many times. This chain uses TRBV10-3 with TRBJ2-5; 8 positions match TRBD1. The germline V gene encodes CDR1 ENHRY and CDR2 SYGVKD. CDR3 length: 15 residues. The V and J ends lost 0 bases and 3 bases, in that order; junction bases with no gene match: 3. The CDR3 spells CAISESTGGKETQYF. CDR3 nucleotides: TGTGCCATCAGTGAGTCTACAGGGGGAAAAGAGACCCAGTACTTC.

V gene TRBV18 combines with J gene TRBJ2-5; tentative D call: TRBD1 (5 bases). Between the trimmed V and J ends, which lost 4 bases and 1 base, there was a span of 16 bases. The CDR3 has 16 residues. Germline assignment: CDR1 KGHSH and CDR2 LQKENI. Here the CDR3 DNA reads TGTGCCAGCTCACGTACTGCTAGGGGTATCCAAGAGACCCAGTACTTC. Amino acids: CASSRTARGIQETQYF.

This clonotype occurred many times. DNA of the CDR3: TGTGCCAGCAGCTTTGCCGGGACAGGTTTACAAGAGACCCAGTACTTC. Translation gives CASSFAGTGLQETQYF. The V gene is TRBV7-9, the J gene TRBJ2-5; 8 bases align to TRBD1. The V gene end was trimmed by 3 bases and the J gene end by 2 bases; junction bases not matched to a gene: 8. The CDR3 extends over 16 amino acids. Germline CDR1 is SEHNR and CDR2 is FQNEAQ (reference sequence).

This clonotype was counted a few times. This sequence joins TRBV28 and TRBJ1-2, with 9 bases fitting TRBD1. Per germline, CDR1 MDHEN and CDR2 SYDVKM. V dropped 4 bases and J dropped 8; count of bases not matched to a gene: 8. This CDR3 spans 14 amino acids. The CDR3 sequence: CASSSGTGRGGYTF. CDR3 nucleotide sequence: TGTGCCAGCAGTTCAGGGACAGGGAGGGGAGGCTACACCTTC.

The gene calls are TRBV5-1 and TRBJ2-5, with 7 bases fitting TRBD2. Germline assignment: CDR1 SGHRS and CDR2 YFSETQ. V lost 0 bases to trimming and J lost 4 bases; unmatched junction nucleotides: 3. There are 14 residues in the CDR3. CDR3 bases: TGCGCCAGCAGCTTGGGGCGGGGGATAGAGACCCAGTACTTC. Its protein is CASSLGRGIETQYF.

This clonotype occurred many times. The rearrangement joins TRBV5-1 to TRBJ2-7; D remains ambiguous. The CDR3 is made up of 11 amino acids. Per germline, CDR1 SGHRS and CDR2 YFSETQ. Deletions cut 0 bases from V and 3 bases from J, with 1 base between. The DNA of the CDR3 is TGCGCCAGCAGCTTGGACTACGAGCAGTACTTC. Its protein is CASSLDYEQYF.

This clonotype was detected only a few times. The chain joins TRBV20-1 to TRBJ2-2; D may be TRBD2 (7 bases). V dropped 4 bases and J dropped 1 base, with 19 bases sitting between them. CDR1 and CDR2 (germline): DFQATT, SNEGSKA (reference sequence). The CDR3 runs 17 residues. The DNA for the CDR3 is TGCAGTGCTACCGGGTTGGGGGGGCAGGGGAACACCGGGGAGCTGTTTTTT. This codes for CSATGLGGQGNTGELFF.

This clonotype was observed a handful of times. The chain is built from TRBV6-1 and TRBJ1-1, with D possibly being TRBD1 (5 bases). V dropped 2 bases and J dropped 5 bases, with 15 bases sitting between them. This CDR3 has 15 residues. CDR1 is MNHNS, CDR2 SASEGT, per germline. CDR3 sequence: CASSEYAGLATEAFF. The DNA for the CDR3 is TGTGCCAGCAGTGAATATGCAGGGTTGGCGACTGAAGCTTTCTTT.

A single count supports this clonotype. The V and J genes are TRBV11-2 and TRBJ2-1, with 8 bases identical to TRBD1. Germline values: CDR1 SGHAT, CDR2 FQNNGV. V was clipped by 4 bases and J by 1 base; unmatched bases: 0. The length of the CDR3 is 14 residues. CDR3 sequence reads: CASSWTGSYNEQFF. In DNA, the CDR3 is TGTGCCAGCAGCTGGACAGGGTCCTACAATGAGCAGTTCTTC.

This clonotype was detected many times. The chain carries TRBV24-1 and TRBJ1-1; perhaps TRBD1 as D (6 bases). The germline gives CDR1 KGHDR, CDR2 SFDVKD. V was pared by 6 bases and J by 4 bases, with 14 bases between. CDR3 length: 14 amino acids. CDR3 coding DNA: TGTGCCACCAGTTCGGGGGGCGCAGGCACTGAAGCTTTCTTT. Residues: CATSSGGAGTEAFF.

CDR3 nucleotide sequence: TGTGCCAGCAGTTTATGGGGCCAGGACCCGCGGGGCTACACCTTC. This gives the protein CASSLWGQDPRGYTF. The J gene is TRBJ1-2, the V gene TRBV28, with D uncertain. Per germline, CDR1 MDHEN and CDR2 SYDVKM. Between the trimmed V and J ends, which lost 0 bases and 8 bases, there was a span of 16 bases. The CDR3 consists of 15 residues.

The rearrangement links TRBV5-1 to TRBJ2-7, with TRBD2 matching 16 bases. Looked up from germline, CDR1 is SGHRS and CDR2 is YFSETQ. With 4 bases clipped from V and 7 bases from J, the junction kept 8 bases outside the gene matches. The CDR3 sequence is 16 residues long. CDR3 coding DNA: TGCGCCAGCAGCACAGGGACTAGCGGGGGGGTAACGGAGCAGTACTTC. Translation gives CASSTGTSGGVTEQYF.

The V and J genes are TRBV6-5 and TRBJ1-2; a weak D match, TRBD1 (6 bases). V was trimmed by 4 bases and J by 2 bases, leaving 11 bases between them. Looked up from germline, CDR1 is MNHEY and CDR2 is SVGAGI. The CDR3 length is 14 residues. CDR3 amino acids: CASSSRQVNYGYTF. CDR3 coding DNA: TGTGCCAGCAGTTCCCGACAGGTGAACTATGGCTACACCTTC.

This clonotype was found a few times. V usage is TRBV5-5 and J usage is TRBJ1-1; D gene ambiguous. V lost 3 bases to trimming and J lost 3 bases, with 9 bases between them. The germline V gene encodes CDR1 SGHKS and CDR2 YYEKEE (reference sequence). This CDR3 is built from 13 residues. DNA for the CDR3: TGTGCCAGCAGCTCTAGTGGAGACACTGAAGCTTTCTTT. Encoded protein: CASSSSGDTEAFF. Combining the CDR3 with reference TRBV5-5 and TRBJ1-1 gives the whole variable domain DAGVTQSPTHLIKTRGQQVTLRCSPISGHKSVSWYQQVLGQGPQFIFQYYEKEERGRGNFPDRFSARQFPNYSSELNVNALLLGDSALYLCASSSSGDTEAFFGQGTRLTVV.

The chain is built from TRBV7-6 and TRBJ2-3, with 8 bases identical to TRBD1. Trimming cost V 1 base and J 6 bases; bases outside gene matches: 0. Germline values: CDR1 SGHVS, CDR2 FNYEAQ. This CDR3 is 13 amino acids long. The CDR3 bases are TGTGCCAGCAGCTTAGGACAGGGGGATACGCAGTATTTT. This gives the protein CASSLGQGDTQYF.

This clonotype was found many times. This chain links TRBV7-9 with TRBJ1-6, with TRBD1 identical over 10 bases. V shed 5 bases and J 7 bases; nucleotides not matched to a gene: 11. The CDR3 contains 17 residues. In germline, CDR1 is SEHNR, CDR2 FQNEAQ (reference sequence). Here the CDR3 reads CASSPEGTGVGNSPLHF. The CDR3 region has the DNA TGTGCCAGCAGCCCCGAGGGGACAGGGGTCGGCAATTCACCCCTCCACTTT.

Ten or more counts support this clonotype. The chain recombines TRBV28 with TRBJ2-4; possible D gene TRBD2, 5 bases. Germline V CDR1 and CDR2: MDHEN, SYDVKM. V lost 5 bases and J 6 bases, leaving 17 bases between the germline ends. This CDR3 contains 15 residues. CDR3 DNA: TGTGCCAGCAGTCCCCCAGGACTTCGGGGAAACATTCAGTACTTC. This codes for CASSPPGLRGNIQYF.

The CDR3 DNA is TGTGCCATAGCCCGGGGTAGCGGGAGGGGCAATGAGCAGTTCTTC. This translates into CAIARGSGRGNEQFF. This rearrangement joins TRBV10-3 to TRBJ2-1; 11 positions match TRBD2. From germline, CDR1 is ENHRY and CDR2 SYGVKD. The CDR3 contains 15 residues. J lost 6 bases, V lost 9 bases, and 10 bases had no gene match.

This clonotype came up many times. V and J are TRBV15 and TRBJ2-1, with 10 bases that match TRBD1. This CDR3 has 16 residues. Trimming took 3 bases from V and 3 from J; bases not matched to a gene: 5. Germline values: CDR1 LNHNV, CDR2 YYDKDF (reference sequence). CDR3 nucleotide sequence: TGTGCCACCAGCAGGACCGGGACAGGGGTCTACAATGAGCAGTTCTTC. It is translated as CATSRTGTGVYNEQFF.

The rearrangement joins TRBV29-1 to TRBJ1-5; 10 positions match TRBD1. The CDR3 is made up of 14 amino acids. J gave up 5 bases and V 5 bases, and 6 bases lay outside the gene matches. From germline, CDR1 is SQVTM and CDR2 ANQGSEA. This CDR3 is CSVSEGTGDQPQHF. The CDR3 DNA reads TGCAGCGTTAGCGAGGGGACAGGGGATCAGCCCCAGCATTTT.

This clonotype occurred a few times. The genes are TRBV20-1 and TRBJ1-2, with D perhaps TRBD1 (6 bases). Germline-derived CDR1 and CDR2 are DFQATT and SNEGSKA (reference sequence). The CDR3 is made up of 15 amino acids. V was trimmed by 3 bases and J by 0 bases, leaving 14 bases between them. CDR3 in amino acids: CSASGDNTSNYGYTF. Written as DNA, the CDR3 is TGCAGTGCTAGTGGGGACAATACCTCTAACTATGGCTACACCTTC.

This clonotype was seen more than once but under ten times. CDR3 sequence reads: CASSQARTGNYNSPLHF. In DNA form, the CDR3 reads TGCGCCAGCAGCCAAGCACGGACAGGGAACTATAATTCACCCCTCCACTTT. This rearrangement joins TRBV4-1 to TRBJ1-6; 8 bases are shared with TRBD1. In germline, CDR1 is MGHRA, CDR2 YSYEKL. The ends lost 1 base at V and 3 bases at J; junction bases unmatched: 5. This CDR3 is 17 amino acids long.

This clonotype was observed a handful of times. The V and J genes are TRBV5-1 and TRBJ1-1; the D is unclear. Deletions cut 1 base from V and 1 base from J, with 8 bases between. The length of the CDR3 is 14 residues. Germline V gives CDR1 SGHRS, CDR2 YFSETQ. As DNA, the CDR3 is TGCGCCAGCAGCTTGTCGGTACAGAACACTGAAGCTTTCTTT. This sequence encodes CASSLSVQNTEAFF.

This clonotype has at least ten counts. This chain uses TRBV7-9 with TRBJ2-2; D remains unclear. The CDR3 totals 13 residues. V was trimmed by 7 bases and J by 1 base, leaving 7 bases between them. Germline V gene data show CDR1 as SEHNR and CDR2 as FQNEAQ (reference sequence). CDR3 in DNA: TGTGCCAGCAAGGCGGTGAACACCGGGGAGCTGTTTTTT. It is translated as CASKAVNTGELFF.

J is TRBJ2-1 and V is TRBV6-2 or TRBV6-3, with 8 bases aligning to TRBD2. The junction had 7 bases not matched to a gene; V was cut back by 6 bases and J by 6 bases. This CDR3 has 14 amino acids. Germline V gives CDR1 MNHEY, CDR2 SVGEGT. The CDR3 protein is CASSSPLAGNEQFF. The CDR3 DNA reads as TGTGCCAGCAGCTCCCCCCTAGCGGGCAATGAGCAGTTCTTC.

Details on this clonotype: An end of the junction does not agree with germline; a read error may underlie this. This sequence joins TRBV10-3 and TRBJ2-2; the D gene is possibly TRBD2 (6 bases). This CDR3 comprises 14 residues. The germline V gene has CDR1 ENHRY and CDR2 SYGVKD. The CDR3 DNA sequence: TGTGCCATCGGTCCGGGAGTGGACTCCGGGGAGCTGTCTTTT. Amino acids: CAIGPGVDSGELSF.

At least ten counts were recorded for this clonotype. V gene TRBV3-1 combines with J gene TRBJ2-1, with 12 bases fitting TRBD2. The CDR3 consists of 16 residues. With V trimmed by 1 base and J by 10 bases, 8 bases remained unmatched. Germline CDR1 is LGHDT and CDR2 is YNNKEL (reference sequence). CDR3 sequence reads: CASSQAGTSGRLEQFF. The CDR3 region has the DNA TGTGCCAGCAGCCAAGCGGGGACTAGCGGGCGGTTGGAGCAGTTCTTC.

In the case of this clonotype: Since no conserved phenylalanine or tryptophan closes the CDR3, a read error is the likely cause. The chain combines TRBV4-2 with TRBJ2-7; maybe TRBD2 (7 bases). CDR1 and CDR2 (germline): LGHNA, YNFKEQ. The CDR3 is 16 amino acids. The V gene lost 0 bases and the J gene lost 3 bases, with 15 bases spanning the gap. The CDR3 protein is CASSQDAGAINYEQYS. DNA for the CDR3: TGTGCCAGCAGCCAAGATGCGGGGGCAATAAACTACGAGCAGTACTCC.